This T cell receptor (beta chain) emerged from a study of blood T cell repertoires in COVID-19 (dated by TCRdb to 2018 to 2020). For context, the study as a whole: Samples from collaborators originated in the United States, Italy and Spain and spanned both the acute and convalescent phases of COVID-19. The prospective study material was composed of cDNA or gDNA derived from T cells, B-cell-depleted T cells, or PBMCs. The dataset comprised deeply sampled blood TCRbeta repertoires from subjects exposed to, actively infected with, or recovered from COVID-19. The repertoires were released in a freely available public database intended as a resource for research on the immune response to SARS-CoV-2. Samples came from the ongoing ImmuneRACE study (first 160 participants) plus 1,254 subjects from 6 global collaborators. The sample metadata nearly always contained a de-identified subject ID, COVID-19 status, age in years and sex. Where HLA class I and class II types were available, the types were taken from metadata supplied by the sample provider, not from assay-based typing.

With regard to this clone: Its specific antigen is unknown. The record has no base qualities; no much larger clone is one base away.

The full study reports these points: The amount of clinical and demographic metadata varied by source and participant and was provided uncurated.

One collaborating source in Seattle enrolled patients during active infection and followed them longitudinally through the course of disease. The collaborating institutions used their own protocols to collect whole blood in K2EDTA tubes. Collaborator samples were shipped for TCRbeta analysis as frozen whole blood, isolated PBMCs, or DNA extracted from either sample type. TCRbeta CDR3 regions were amplified from genomic DNA by means of the immunoSEQ Assay, a bias-controlled multiplex PCR. In the paper's pipeline: Nucleated cell counts per sample were estimated from amplification of reference gene primers within the assay. To quantify the absolute abundance of each unique TCRbeta CDR3 rearrangement, sequence reads were collapsed and filtered. For each sample, productive Simpson clonality was calculated as the square root of Simpson's diversity index over productive rearrangements. This is the immuneACCESS table as TCRdb keeps it, with only in-frame sequences that have V and J called. A part of the clones is gone; compared with another copy, unresolved V genes explain less than half, and the rest is unexplained. V, J and clone size are taken as reported in that table, and D and trimming were inferred from the DNA itself. Present in this sample are nearly 95,000 clones, around 74% of which were seen just once. In total, the top ten clones hold about 3.9% of the sample.

The CDR3 holds 15 amino acids from the cysteine to the phenylalanine. The DNA shown is the 45-base CDR3, in frame from base 1. CDR1 SGHRS and CDR2 YFSETQ are derived from the germline V gene. The germline ends are 14 bases apart after V is trimmed by 4 bases and J by 0 bases. Sequenced: peripheral blood. This TCR derives from a man between 70 and 80 years old with COVID-19, enrolled during active disease. The receptor chain draws on TRBV5-1 and TRBJ2-7; a weak D assignment points to TRBD2 (6 bases agree). The CDR3 region has the sequence CASSTGDFRSYEQYF. The nucleotide sequence reads TGCGCCAGCAGCACGGGGGACTTCCGCTCCTACGAGCAGTACTTC.